This TCR beta chain was observed in a study of T cell repertoires in ileal Crohn's disease. Study-level results: Active smokers at surgery had more clonal expansions than non-smokers.

Germline V gene data show CDR1 as SGHRS and CDR2 as YFSETQ. The V and J ends lost 0 bases and 10 bases respectively, with 11 bases between them. CDR3 length: 13 amino acids. Some clones are missing from TCRdb's copy, which holds only in-frame ones; the method was immunoSEQ multiplex PCR. The sample lists about 4,500 clones; approximately 72% were seen once. For this clone: Antigen unknown.

The chain joins TRBV5-1 to TRBJ2-1, with D uncertain. This receptor was taken from an adult with Crohn's disease. Sequences were obtained from ileal tissue. The CDR3 coding sequence is TGCGCCAGCAGCTTGGATTACTATAGCGAGCAGTTCTTC. It specifies CASSLDYYSEQFF.